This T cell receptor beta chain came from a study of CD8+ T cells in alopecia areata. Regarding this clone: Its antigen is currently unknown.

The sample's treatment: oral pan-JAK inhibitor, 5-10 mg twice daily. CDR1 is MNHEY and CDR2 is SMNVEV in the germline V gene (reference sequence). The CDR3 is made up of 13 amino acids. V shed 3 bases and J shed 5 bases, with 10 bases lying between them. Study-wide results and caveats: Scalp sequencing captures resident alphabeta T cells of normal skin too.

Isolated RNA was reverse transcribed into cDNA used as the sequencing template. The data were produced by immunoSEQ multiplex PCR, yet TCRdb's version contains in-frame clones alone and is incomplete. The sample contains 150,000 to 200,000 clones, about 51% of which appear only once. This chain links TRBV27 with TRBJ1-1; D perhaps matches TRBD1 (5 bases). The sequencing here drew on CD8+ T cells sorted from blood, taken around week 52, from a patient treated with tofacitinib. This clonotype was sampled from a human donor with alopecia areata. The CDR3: CASSFGTGTEAFF. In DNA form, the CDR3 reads TGTGCCAGCAGTTTCGGGACGGGAACTGAAGCTTTCTTT.